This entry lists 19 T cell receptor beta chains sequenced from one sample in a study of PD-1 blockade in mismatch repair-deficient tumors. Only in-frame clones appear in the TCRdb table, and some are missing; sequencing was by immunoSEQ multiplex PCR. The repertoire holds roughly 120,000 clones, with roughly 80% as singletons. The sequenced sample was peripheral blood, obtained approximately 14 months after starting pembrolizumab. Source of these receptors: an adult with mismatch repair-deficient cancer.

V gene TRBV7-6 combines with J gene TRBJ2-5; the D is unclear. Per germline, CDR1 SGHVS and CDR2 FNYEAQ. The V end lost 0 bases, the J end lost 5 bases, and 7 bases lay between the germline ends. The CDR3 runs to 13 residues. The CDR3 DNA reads TGTGCCAGCAGCTTAGCCGAGGTTGAGACCCAGTACTTC. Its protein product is CASSLAEVETQYF.

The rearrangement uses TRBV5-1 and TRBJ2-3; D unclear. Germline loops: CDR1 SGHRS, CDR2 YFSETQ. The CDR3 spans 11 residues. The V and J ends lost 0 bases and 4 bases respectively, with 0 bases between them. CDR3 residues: CASSLADTQYF. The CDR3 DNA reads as TGCGCCAGCAGCTTGGCAGATACGCAGTATTTT.

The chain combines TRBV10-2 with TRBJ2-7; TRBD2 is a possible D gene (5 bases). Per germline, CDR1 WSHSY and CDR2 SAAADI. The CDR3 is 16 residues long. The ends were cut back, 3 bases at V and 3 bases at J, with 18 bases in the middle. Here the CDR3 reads CASSDVTGTILYEQYF. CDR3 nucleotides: TGCGCCAGCAGTGACGTTACGGGAACGATACTCTACGAGCAGTACTTC.

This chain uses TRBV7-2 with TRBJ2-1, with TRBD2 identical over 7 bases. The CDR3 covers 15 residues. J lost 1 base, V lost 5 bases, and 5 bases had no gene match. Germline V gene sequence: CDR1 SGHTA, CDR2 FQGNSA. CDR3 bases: TGTGCCAGCAGCGAGAGCGGGGTGTCCTACAATGAGCAGTTCTTC. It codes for CASSESGVSYNEQFF.

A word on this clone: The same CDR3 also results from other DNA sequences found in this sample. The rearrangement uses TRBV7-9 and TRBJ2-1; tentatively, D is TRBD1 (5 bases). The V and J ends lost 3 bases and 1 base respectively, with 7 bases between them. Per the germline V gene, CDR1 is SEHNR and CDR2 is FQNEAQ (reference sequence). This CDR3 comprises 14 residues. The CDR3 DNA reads TGTGCCAGCAGCTTCTCAGGGTCCTACAATGAGCAGTTCTTC. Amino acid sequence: CASSFSGSYNEQFF. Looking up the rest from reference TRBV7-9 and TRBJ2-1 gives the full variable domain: DTGVSQNPRHKITKRGQNVTFRCDPISEHNRLYWYRQTLGQGPEFLTYFQNEAQLEKSRLLSDRFSAERPKGSFSTLEIQRTEQGDSAMYLCASSFSGSYNEQFFGPGTRLTVL.

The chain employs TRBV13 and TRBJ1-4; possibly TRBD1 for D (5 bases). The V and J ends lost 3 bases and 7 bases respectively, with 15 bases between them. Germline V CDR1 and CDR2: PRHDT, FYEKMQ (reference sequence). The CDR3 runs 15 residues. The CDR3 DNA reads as TGTGCCAGCAGCTTCGACGGGGGAGTGTTTGAAAAACTGTTTTTT. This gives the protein CASSFDGGVFEKLFF.

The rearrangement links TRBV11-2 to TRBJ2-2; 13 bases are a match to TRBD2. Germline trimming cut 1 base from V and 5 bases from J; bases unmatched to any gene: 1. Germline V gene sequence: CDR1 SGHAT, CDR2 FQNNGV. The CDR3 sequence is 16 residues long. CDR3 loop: CASSLGLAGGTGELFF. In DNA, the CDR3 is TGTGCCAGCAGCTTAGGACTAGCGGGAGGTACCGGGGAGCTGTTTTTT.

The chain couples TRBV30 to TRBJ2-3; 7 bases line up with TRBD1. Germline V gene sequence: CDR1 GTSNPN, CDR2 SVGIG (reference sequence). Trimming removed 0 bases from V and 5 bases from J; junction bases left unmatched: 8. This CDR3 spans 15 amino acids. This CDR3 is CAWSVRQGRGDTQYF. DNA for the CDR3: TGTGCCTGGAGTGTCCGACAGGGAAGGGGAGATACGCAGTATTTT.

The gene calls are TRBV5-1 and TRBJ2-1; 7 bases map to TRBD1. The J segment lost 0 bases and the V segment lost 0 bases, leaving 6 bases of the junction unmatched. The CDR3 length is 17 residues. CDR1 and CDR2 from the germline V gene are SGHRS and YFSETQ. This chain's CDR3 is CASSLAATGLSYNEQFF. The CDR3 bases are TGCGCCAGCAGCTTGGCGGCGACAGGGCTCTCCTACAATGAGCAGTTCTTC.

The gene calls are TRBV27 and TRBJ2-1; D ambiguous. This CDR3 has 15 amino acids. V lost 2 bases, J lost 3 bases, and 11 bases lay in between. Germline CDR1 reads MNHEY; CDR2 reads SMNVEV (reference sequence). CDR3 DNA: TGTGCCAGCAGTTTAAAACGGGCCCTCTACAATGAGCAGTTCTTC. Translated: CASSLKRALYNEQFF.

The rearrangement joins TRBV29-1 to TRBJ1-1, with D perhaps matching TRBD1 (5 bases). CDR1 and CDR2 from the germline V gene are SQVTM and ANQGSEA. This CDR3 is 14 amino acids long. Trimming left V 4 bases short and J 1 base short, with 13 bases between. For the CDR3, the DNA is TGCAGCGTTGGTAGGGGAATAGGGAACACTGAAGCTTTCTTT. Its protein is CSVGRGIGNTEAFF.

The DNA of the CDR3 is TGTGCCAGCAGTTTTCCCGGAAATTCCTACAATGAGCAGTTCTTC. It is translated as CASSFPGNSYNEQFF. The chain carries TRBV28 and TRBJ2-1; D is unresolved. V was shortened by 3 bases and J by 1 base, with 10 bases between the two germline ends. There are 15 residues in the CDR3. Germline CDR1 reads MDHEN; CDR2 reads SYDVKM. Full variable domain (rest looked up from reference TRBV28 and TRBJ2-1): DVKVTQSSRYLVKRTGEKVFLECVQDMDHENMFWYRQDPGLGLRLIYFSYDVKMKEKGDIPEGYSVSREKKERFSLILESASTNQTSMYLCASSFPGNSYNEQFFGPGTRLTVL.

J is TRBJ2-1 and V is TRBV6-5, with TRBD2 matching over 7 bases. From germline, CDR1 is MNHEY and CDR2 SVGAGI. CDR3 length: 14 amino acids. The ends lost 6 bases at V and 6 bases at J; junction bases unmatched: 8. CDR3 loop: CASRLLGGVNEQFF. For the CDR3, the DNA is TGTGCCAGCAGGCTCCTGGGGGGGGTCAATGAGCAGTTCTTC.

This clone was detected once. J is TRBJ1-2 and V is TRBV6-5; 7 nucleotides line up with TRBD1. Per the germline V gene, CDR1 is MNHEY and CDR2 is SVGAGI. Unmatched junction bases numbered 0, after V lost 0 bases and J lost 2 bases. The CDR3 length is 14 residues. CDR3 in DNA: TGTGCCAGCAGTTACTCGACAGGGAACTATGGCTACACCTTC. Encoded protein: CASSYSTGNYGYTF.

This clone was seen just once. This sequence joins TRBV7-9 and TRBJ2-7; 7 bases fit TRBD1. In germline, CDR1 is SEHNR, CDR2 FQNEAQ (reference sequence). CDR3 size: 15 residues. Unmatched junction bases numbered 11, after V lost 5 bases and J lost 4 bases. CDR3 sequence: CASSGVGTAAYEQYF. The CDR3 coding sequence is TGTGCCAGCAGCGGCGTGGGGACAGCCGCATACGAGCAGTACTTC.

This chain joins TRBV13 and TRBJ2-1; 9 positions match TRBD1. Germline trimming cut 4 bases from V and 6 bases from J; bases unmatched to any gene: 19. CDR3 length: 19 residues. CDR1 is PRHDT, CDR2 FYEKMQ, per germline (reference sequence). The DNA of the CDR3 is TGTGCCAGCAGCTCCCAACAGGGGGCTCGGGACTGGAAAGTCAATGAGCAGTTCTTC. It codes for CASSSQQGARDWKVNEQFF.

This CDR3 is CATPIGENQYLYGYTF. In DNA, the CDR3 is TGTGCCACCCCTATAGGGGAGAACCAATACCTCTATGGCTACACCTTC. The chain links TRBV21-1 to TRBJ1-2. TRBV21-1 constitutes a pseudogene. There are 16 residues in the CDR3.

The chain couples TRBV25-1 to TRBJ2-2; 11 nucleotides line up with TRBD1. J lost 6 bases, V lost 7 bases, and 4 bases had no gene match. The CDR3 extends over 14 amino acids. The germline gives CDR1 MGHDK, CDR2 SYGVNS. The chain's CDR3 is CASTGQGAAGELFF. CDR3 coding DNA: TGTGCCAGCACCGGACAGGGGGCCGCCGGGGAGCTGTTTTTT.

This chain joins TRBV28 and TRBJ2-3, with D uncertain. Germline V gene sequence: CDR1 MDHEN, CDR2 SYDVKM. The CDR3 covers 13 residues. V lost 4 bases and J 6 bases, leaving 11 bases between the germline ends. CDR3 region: CASSSRKADTQYF. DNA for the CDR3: TGTGCCAGCAGTTCCCGAAAGGCGGATACGCAGTATTTT.